A selection of T cell receptor beta chains follows, all from one sample in a study of T cell changes during pregnancy in multiple sclerosis. Method: immunoSEQ multiplex PCR; TCRdb's copy keeps in-frame clones and lacks some. The sample holds about 40,000 clones, over 85% seen once. This sample comprised peripheral blood, obtained before pregnancy. The receptor source for this set is a female donor with multiple sclerosis, enrolled in a pregnancy study. CDR3s include the opening cysteine and the closing phenylalanine or tryptophan. A D gene is named only where the DNA matches it firmly. Only part of the rows carry a size: once, few, many, or a class if the clone is expanded.

TRBV14,TRBD2,.,TRBJ2-1,TGTGCCAGCAGCCTCCTTTTACTAGCGGGAGAGTCGAATGAGCAGTTCTTC,CASSLLLLAGESNEQFF
TRBV19,TRBD2,.,TRBJ2-1,TGTGCCACCACTAGCGGGAGTTCCCGATTTGATGAGCAGTTCTTC,CATTSGSSRFDEQFF
TRBV19,.,.,TRBJ2-5,TGTGCCAGTGGCGGGGCGGGAGAGACCCAGTACTTC,CASGGAGETQYF
TRBV7-9,TRBD1,.,TRBJ2-5,TGTGCCAGCAGCTCAATAGATAGGACAGGTCGGGAGACCCAGTACTTC,CASSSIDRTGRETQYF
TRBV5-1,TRBD2,once,TRBJ2-1,TGCGCCAGCAGCTTTTCTAGCGGGAGTGTCAACAATGAGCAGTTCTTC,CASSFSSGSVNNEQFF
TRBV5-5,.,once,TRBJ1-4,TGTGCCAGCAGTCCTGTCGGGGGGGGTTCTACCCTTAGTGAAAAACTGTTTTTT,CASSPVGGGSTLSEKLFF
TRBV19,.,.,TRBJ1-5,TGTGCCAGTAGTATGCCTGAGGGACAGCCCCAGCATTTT,CASSMPEGQPQHF
TRBV7-3,TRBD2,.,TRBJ2-1,TGTGCCAGCAGCTGGGGGGGGTCTAGCATTCCGTTCTTC,CASSWGGSSIPFF
TRBV4-3,.,once,TRBJ2-3,TGCGCCAGCAGCCTGGGGCCCACTACTACAGATACGCAGTATTTT,CASSLGPTTTDTQYF
TRBV28,TRBD2,.,TRBJ2-1,TGTGCCAGCAGTTCATCAGCGGGAGTGACCTACAATGAGCAGTTCTTC,CASSSSAGVTYNEQFF
TRBV5-1,TRBD2,.,TRBJ2-3,TGCGCCAGCAGCTTTTCAGCGGGAGGGCTAGATACGCAGTATTTT,CASSFSAGGLDTQYF